This TCR beta chain was observed in a study of cytomegalovirus exposure and HLA in healthy donors. Study-level findings and limits: What TCR beta sequences reportedly achieved was accurate prediction of HLA-A and HLA-B alleles in most subjects. Excluded were some V segments that proved indistinguishable, including TRBV6-2 and TRBV6-3. In a later analysis, TCR association rates varied by HLA locus: DRB1 most, HLA-C fewest.

Researchers ran the PCR with 60 Vbeta and 13 Jbeta primers. Only in-frame clones appear in the TCRdb table, and some are missing; sequencing was by immunoSEQ multiplex PCR. Of around 150,000 clones in the sample, over 65% were seen once. The V end was cut by 5 bases, the J end by 9 bases, with 10 bases between. This CDR3 region has 11 residues. From germline, CDR1 is SGHVS and CDR2 FQNEAQ. A word on this clone: Its antigen is not identified.

Sequencing used PBMCs. This clonotype was obtained from a woman aged 35 to 49 in good health and CMV-seropositive. The chain carries TRBV7-8 and TRBJ2-5; no firm D call. The CDR3 region is CASSLGSAQYF. The CDR3 DNA sequence: TGTGCCAGCAGCCTTGGTTCGGCCCAGTACTTC.